These 18 T cell receptor beta chains were sequenced from one sample in a study of breast tumors, draining lymph nodes, adjacent tissues. Via MiXCR, TCRdb re-called the multiplex PCR reads, giving one row per CDR3 protein. The sample includes fewer than 150,000 distinct CDR3 sequences, around 20% of them seen just once. Breast cancer patients provided tissue from their axillary draining lymph nodes. Material for sequencing was axillary lymph node tissue. These receptors came from a female donor with breast cancer. Some clones in this sample may be carry-over from other donors' samples.

In this sample, this clonotype turned up many times. The chain has TRBV11-2 and TRBJ2-5; 12 nucleotides align to TRBD2. The CDR3 runs 16 residues. With 10 bases clipped from V and 5 bases from J, the junction kept 14 bases outside the gene matches. Germline CDR1 reads SGHAT; CDR2 reads FQNNGV. CDR3 region: CAILMLTSGRSETQYF. The CDR3 coding sequence is TGTGCCATCCTTATGCTGACTAGCGGGAGAAGTGAGACCCAGTACTTC.

On this clonotype: A single base separates this from a much larger clone, so it may be a read error. The chain links TRBV6-1 to TRBJ2-7; D remains ambiguous. Germline values: CDR1 MNHNS, CDR2 SASEGT. Trimming removed 5 bases from V and 2 bases from J, with 13 bases in between. This CDR3 region has 14 residues. The CDR3 protein is CASSNYPGTYEQYF. CDR3 bases: TGTGCCAGCAGTAATTATCCAGGCACCTACGAGCAGTACTTC.

This clonotype came up many times. This rearrangement joins TRBV9 to TRBJ1-2, with a weak D call TRBD1 (6 bases). Germline assignment: CDR1 SGDLS and CDR2 YYNGEE. The CDR3 extends over 16 amino acids. V was cut by 5 bases and J by 8 bases, with 25 bases left in between. The CDR3 region is CASSSPGQVFSGGYTF. CDR3 DNA sequence: TGTGCCAGCAGTAGCCCGGGACAAGTCTTCTCGGGAGGCTACACCTTC.

The table lists this clonotype with many counts. The chain recombines TRBV4-1 with TRBJ2-3, with D perhaps being TRBD1 or TRBD2 (7 bases each). This CDR3 spans 15 amino acids. Trimming cost V 4 bases and J 2 bases, with 13 bases left between them. The germline V gene encodes CDR1 MGHRA and CDR2 YSYEKL. CDR3 residues: CASSLQGDYTDTQYF. As DNA, the CDR3 is TGCGCCAGCAGCCTCCAGGGGGACTACACAGATACGCAGTATTTT.

Remarks on this clonotype: A single base separates this from a much larger clone, so it may be a read error. The chain joins TRBV7-9 to TRBJ2-6; the match to TRBD1 covers 7 bases. Germline loops: CDR1 SEHNR, CDR2 FQNEAQ (reference sequence). The CDR3 is 18 residues long. This CDR3 reads CASWTGPRENSGANDLTF. The CDR3 DNA follows: TGTGCCAGCTGGACAGGCCCTCGCGAAAACTCTGGGGCCAACGACCTGACTTTC.

In its sample, this clonotype was seen many times. The rearrangement uses TRBV19 and TRBJ2-7, with 8 bases that match TRBD2. Trimming at V came to 11 bases and at J to 5 bases, leaving 11 bases not matched to a gene. CDR1 and CDR2 (germline): LNHDA, SQIVND (reference sequence). The CDR3 has 13 amino acids. Here the CDR3 DNA reads TGTGCCGGCCAGCGGGAGAGGAGCAACGAGCAGTACTTC. This sequence encodes CAGQRERSNEQYF.

On this clonotype itself: This clone may be a read error of a much larger clone one base away. The chain joins TRBV4-2 to TRBJ1-2; D is ambiguous. Per the germline V gene, CDR1 is LGHNA and CDR2 is YNFKEQ. This CDR3 has 13 amino acids. The V gene lost 0 bases and the J gene lost 6 bases, with 8 bases spanning the gap. CDR3 sequence reads: CASSQEGVNGYTF. As DNA, the CDR3 is TGTGCCAGCAGCCAAGAAGGAGTGAATGGCTACACCTTC.

This clonotype was detected many times. V and J are TRBV19 and TRBJ2-5; 9 bases align to TRBD2. Germline assignment: CDR1 LNHDA and CDR2 SQIVND (reference sequence). Trimming took 1 base from V and 2 from J; bases not matched to a gene: 8. The CDR3 is 17 amino acids. The chain's CDR3 is CASSIGIAGGLQETQYF. The DNA of the CDR3 is TGTGCCAGTAGTATAGGTATCGCGGGGGGGCTTCAAGAGACCCAGTACTTC.

The sample holds many counts of this clonotype. This chain uses TRBV19 with TRBJ2-1, with D tentatively TRBD1 or TRBD2 (5 bases each). Germline V lookup: CDR1 LNHDA, CDR2 SQIVND (reference sequence). The CDR3 has 15 amino acids. Trimming removed 6 bases at V and 5 bases at J, with 17 bases between. The CDR3 reads CASRIPYGTDNEQFF. CDR3 coding DNA: TGTGCCAGTAGAATCCCCTACGGGACCGACAATGAGCAGTTCTTC.

Worth noting for this clonotype: A read error is possible here, since a much larger clone lies one base away. The J gene is TRBJ2-1, the V gene TRBV25-1; D is unresolved. This CDR3 comprises 13 residues. Germline CDR1 and CDR2: MGHDK and SYGVNS. The V gene lost 2 bases and the J gene lost 12 bases, with 14 bases spanning the gap. The CDR3: CASSEAGVYGQFF. CDR3 DNA: TGTGCCAGCAGTGAAGCTGGCGTCTATGGGCAGTTCTTC.

About this clonotype itself: A much bigger clone sits one base away, suggesting this may be a read error. V and J are TRBV12-3 or TRBV12-4 and TRBJ2-3, with D perhaps matching TRBD2 (5 bases). The CDR3 runs 14 residues. CDR3 region: CASSFPGSADTRYF. In DNA, the CDR3 is TGTGCCAGCAGTTTCCCGGGGTCGGCAGATACGCGGTATTTT.

The table lists this clonotype with a count of one. This may come from a read error, since a much larger clone is one base off. The chain recombines TRBV19 with TRBJ1-5, with 8 bases aligning to TRBD1. CDR3 length: 15 residues. Germline loops: CDR1 LNHDA, CDR2 SQIVND (reference sequence). CDR3 bases: TGTGCCGGTAGTGGGGGACAGGATAGCAATCAGCCCCAGCATTTT. Translating it yields CAGSGGQDSNQPQHF.

The chain employs TRBV12-3 or TRBV12-4 and TRBJ1-2, with D uncertain. CDR3 length: 13 amino acids. The V gene lost 2 bases and the J gene lost 4 bases, with 8 bases spanning the gap. For the CDR3, the DNA is TGTGCCAGCAGTTTATCGTCTAGCTATGGCTACACCTTC. It codes for CASSLSSSYGYTF.

V is TRBV5-6 and J is TRBJ2-5; 12 nucleotides align to TRBD2. V trimming: 4 bases; J trimming: 2 bases; junction bases outside the gene matches: 9. The CDR3 has 17 residues. Germline loops: CDR1 SGHDT, CDR2 YYEEEE. CDR3 nucleotide sequence: TGTGCCAGCAGCACACTTGGACTAGCGGGGCGGCAAGAGACCCAGTACTTC. Its translation: CASSTLGLAGRQETQYF.

On this clonotype: Just one base apart from a much larger clone, this may be a read error. V usage is TRBV29-1 and J usage is TRBJ2-2; D gene uncertain. The CDR3 is made up of 12 amino acids. With 8 bases removed from V and 5 bases from J, the gap between germline ends came to 12 bases. CDR1 is SQVTM, CDR2 ANQGSEA, per germline. Here the CDR3 reads CSCAASTGELFF. The CDR3 DNA follows: TGCAGCTGCGCGGCTTCAACCGGGGAGCTGTTTTTT.

This clonotype was observed many times. The chain combines TRBV7-2 with TRBJ2-1, with D perhaps TRBD2 (6 bases). The germline V gene encodes CDR1 SGHTA and CDR2 FQGNSA. Trimming took off 2 bases at V and 5 bases at J, with 7 bases between the two ends. The CDR3 consists of 13 residues. CDR3 nucleotides: TGTGCCAGCAGCTTACAGCGGGACAATGAGCAGTTCTTC. The encoded protein is CASSLQRDNEQFF.

This clonotype was found many times. V gene TRBV6-5 combines with J gene TRBJ1-6; no reliable D call. The V end was cut by 7 bases, the J end by 9 bases, with 13 bases between. The germline V gene has CDR1 MNHEY and CDR2 SVGAGI. The CDR3 length is 13 residues. This CDR3 is CASKRAQRSPLHF. CDR3 bases: TGTGCCAGCAAAAGGGCTCAGCGTTCACCCCTCCACTTT.

This clonotype was counted ten times or more. This chain joins TRBV6-5 and TRBJ1-3, with 9 bases fitting TRBD1. After removal of 2 bases from V and 3 bases from J, the junction contained 8 bases not matched to a gene. CDR3 length: 17 amino acids. CDR1 MNHEY and CDR2 SVGAGI come from the germline V gene. The CDR3 is CASSYSQTGGGGNTIYF. The CDR3 bases are TGTGCCAGCAGTTACAGCCAAACAGGGGGCGGTGGAAACACCATATATTTT.